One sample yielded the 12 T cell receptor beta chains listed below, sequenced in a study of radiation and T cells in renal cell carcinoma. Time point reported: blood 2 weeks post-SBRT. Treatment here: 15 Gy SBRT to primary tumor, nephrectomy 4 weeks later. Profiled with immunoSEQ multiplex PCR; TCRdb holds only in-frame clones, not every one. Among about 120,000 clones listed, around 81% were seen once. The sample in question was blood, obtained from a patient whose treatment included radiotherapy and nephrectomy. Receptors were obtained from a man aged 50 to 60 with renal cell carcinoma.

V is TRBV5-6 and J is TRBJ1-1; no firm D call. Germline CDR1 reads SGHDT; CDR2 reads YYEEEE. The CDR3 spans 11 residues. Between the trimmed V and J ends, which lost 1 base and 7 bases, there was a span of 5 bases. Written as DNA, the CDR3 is TGTGCCAGCAGCTTGAACGTTGAAGCTTTCTTT. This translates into CASSLNVEAFF.

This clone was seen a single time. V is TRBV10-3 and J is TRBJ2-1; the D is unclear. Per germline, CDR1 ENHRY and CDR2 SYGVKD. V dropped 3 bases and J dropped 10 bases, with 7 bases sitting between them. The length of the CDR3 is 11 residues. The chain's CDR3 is CAISEGREQFF. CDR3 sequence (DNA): TGTGCCATCAGTGAAGGTAGAGAGCAGTTCTTC.

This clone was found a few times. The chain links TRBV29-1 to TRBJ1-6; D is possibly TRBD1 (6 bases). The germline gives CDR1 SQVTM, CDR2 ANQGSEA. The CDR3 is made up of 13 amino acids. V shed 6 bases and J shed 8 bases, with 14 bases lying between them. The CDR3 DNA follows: TGCAGCGTGGGCGACAGGTTGGATTCACCCCTCCACTTT. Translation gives CSVGDRLDSPLHF.

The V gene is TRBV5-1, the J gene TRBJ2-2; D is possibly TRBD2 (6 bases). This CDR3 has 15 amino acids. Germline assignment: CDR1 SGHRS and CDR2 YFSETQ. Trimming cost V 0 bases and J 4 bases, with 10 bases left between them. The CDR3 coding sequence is TGCGCCAGCAGCTTGGTGGTTAGCGGCACCGGGGAGCTGTTTTTT. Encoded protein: CASSLVVSGTGELFF.

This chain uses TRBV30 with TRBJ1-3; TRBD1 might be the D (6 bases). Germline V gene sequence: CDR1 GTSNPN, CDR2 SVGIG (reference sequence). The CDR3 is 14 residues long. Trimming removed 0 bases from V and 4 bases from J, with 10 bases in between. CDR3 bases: TGTGCCTGGAGTGTTCCGGGGGCGGGAAACACCATATATTTT. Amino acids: CAWSVPGAGNTIYF.

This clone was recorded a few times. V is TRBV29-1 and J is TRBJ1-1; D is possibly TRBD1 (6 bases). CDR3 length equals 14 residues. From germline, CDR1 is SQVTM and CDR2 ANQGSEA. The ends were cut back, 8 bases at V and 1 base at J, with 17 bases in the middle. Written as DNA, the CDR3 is TGCAGCTATTCGAGGGGACATCAGAACACTGAAGCTTTCTTT. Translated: CSYSRGHQNTEAFF.

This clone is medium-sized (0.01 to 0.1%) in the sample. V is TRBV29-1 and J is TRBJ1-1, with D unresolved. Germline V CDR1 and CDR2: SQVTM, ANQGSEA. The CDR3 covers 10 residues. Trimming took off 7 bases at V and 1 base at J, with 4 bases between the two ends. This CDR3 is CSGQNTEAFF. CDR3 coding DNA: TGCAGCGGACAGAACACTGAAGCTTTCTTT.

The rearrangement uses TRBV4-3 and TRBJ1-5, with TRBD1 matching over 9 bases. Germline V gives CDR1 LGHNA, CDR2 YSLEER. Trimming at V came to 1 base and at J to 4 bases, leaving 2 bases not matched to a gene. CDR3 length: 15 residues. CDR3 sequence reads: CASSQADRGNQPQHF. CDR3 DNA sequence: TGCGCCAGCAGCCAAGCGGACAGGGGAAATCAGCCCCAGCATTTT.

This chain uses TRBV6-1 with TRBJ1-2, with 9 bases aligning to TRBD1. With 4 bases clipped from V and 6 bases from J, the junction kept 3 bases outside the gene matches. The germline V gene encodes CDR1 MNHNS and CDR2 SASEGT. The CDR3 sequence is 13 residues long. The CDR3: CASSADRGDGYTF. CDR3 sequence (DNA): TGTGCCAGCAGTGCGGACAGGGGAGATGGCTACACCTTC.

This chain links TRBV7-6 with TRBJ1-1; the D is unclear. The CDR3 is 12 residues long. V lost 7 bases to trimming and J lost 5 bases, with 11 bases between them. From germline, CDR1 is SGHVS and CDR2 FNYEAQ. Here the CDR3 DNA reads TGTGCCAGCACCCCCCCCGGGACTGAAGCTTTCTTT. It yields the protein CASTPPGTEAFF.

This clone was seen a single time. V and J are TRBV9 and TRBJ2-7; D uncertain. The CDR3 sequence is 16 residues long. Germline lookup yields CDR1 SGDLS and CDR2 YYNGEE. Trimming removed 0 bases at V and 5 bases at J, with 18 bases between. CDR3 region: CASSVEGHVSFHEQYF. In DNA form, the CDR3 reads TGTGCCAGCAGCGTAGAGGGTCACGTATCGTTCCACGAGCAGTACTTC.

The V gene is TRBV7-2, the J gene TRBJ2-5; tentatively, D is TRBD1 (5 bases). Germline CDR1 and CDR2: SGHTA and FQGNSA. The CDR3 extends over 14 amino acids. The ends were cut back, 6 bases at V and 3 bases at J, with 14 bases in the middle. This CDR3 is CASRGRLGEETQYF. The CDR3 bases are TGTGCCAGCAGGGGGCGGCTAGGGGAAGAGACCCAGTACTTC.